This T cell receptor beta chain was obtained from a study of T cells in Graves' hyperthyroidism and ophthalmopathy. General study results and limits: Peripheral blood also featured most of the thyroid clonotypes expanded above 0.001. Stable hyperthyroidism was told apart from ophthalmopathy by a model built on 13 V-J features. The model forecast ophthalmopathy, anticipating it by a median approximately 6.1 months before onset.

The CDR3 sequence is 16 residues long. V lost 6 bases to trimming and J lost 1 base, with 17 bases between them. CDR1 SNHLY and CDR2 FYNNEI come from the germline V gene. This clonotype occurred many times. What it binds is not known. Out of roughly 9.1 ml of fresh peripheral blood came the PBMCs. Amplified TCR beta CDR3 regions derived from RNA transcripts. The HTBI primer set drove a first-round RT-PCR of the TCR CDR3. TCRdb processed the multiplex PCR reads anew with MiXCR; each CDR3 protein has one entry. Of 300,000 to 450,000 distinct CDR3 sequences listed, about 14% were seen once; the top ten hold around 20%.

The sequenced sample was blood. This sequence joins TRBV2 and TRBJ2-3; no firm D call. This receptor was obtained from a woman aged 30 to 39 with Graves' ophthalmopathy. The CDR3 sequence is CASRPTSTRGTDTQYF. In DNA form, the CDR3 reads TGTGCCAGCAGACCTACTTCTACCCGGGGCACAGATACGCAGTATTTT.